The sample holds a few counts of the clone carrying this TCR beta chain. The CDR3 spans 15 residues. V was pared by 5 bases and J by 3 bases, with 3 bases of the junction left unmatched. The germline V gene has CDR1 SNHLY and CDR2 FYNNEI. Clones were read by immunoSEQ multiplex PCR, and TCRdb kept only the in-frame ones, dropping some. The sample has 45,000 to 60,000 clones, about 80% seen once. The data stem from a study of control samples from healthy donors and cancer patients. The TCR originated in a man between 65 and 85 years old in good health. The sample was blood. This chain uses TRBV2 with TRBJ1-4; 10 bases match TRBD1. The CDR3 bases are TGTGCCAGCAGTCGACAGGGGGCAGCTAATGAAAAACTGTTTTTT. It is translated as CASSRQGAANEKLFF.